Presented here are 4 T cell receptor beta chains from one specimen sequenced in a study of tumor and adjacent non-tumor tissue in lung cancer. RNA was extracted from bulk tissue without any cell sorting. Distant lung tissue was collected more than 3 cm away from the tumor edge. TCRbeta libraries were built with three rounds of nested PCR, modified from ARM-PCR. TCRdb analysed the multiplex PCR reads with MiXCR anew, one entry per CDR3 protein. The profile shows 60,000 to 100,000 distinct CDR3 sequences, approximately 82% of them singletons. The sample comprised distant non-tumor lung tissue. The receptor source for this set is an older man with non-small cell lung cancer.

With regard to this clonotype: A much larger clonotype is one base distant, so this may be a read error. The chain carries TRBV6-1 and TRBJ1-6; D not resolved. Trimming stripped 3 bases from V and 0 bases from J, with 21 bases between. This CDR3 comprises 20 residues. Germline values: CDR1 MNHNS, CDR2 SASEGT. CDR3 in DNA: TGTGCCAGCAGTGAGAGTTCAGTGAGAATCGGTAGCTCCTATAATTCACCCCTCCACTTT. This translates into CASSESSVRIGSSYNSPLHF.

The table lists this clonotype with a count of one. The CDR3 does not close with the conserved phenylalanine or tryptophan, likely indicating a read error. The chain recombines TRBV6-5 with TRBJ1-5; no clear D. CDR3 length: 14 amino acids. CDR1 MNHEY and CDR2 SVGAGI come from the germline V gene. CDR3 sequence reads: CAPPEVPLREPQHI. The CDR3 DNA is TGTGCACCGCCGGAGGTCCCTTTGCGGGAGCCCCAGCATATT.

Of note for this clonotype: The junction shows a germline mismatch at one end, possibly a read error. This chain joins TRBV5-4 and TRBJ2-3; 11 bases match TRBD2. The CDR3 runs 17 residues. Germline-derived CDR1 and CDR2 are SGHNT and YYREEE (reference sequence). CDR3 region: CASSLGLLAGAGDMQYF. CDR3 DNA: TGTGCCAGCAGCTTAGGTCTACTAGCGGGAGCGGGAGATATGCAGTATTTT.

Regarding this clonotype: Lacking the conserved final phenylalanine or tryptophan, this CDR3 likely reflects a read error. The chain recombines TRBV11-3 with TRBJ2-3; a weak D match, TRBD2 (5 bases). Germline lookup yields CDR1 SGHNT and CDR2 YENEEA. This CDR3 comprises 12 residues. The DNA for the CDR3 is TGTGCCAGCACCTTAACAGCGGTTACGCAGTATTCT. It translates to CASTLTAVTQYS.